The rows below give T cell receptor beta chains drawn from one sample of a study of CD8+ T cells in alopecia areata. Libraries were prepared by immunoSEQ multiplex PCR; TCRdb keeps only in-frame clonotypes and omits some of them. The sample has about 100,000 clones; roughly 84% are singletons. The material sequenced was CD8+ T cells sorted from blood, taken at week 24, from a patient treated with tofacitinib. The source is a human donor with alopecia areata. Both conserved end residues are part of each CDR3. D genes are given only for firm matches. The size of a clone is reported for some rows only, either as once, few or many, or as a class for expanded clones.

abundance,d_gene,j_gene,v_gene,CDR3aa,CDR3nt
.,.,TRBJ2-2,TRBV11-2,CASSFEGANTGELFF,TGTGCCAGCAGCTTCGAAGGGGCGAACACCGGGGAGCTGTTTTTT
.,.,TRBJ2-4,TRBV6-1,CASSGPGPNIQYF,TGTGCCAGCAGTGGCCCCGGTCCAAACATTCAGTACTTC
.,TRBD1,TRBJ2-5,TRBV6-5,CASSEGTGQETQYF,TGTGCCAGCAGTGAAGGGACAGGCCAAGAGACCCAGTACTTC
few,.,TRBJ1-5,TRBV13,CASSSGGQPQHF,TGTGCCAGCAGCTCCGGGGGTCAGCCCCAGCATTTT
.,TRBD2,TRBJ2-7,TRBV2,CASVGGPYEQYF,TGTGCCAGCGTGGGAGGGCCCTACGAGCAGTACTTC
.,TRBD1,TRBJ2-5,TRBV7-9,CASSTDRDRIQETQYF,TGTGCCAGCAGCACAGACCGGGACAGGATACAAGAGACCCAGTACTTC
few,.,TRBJ2-4,TRBV5-5,CASSTGLAKNIQYF,TGTGCCAGCAGCACAGGGTTAGCCAAAAACATTCAGTACTTC
.,TRBD1,TRBJ1-1,TRBV7-9,CASSSDRGRPEAFF,TGTGCCAGCAGCTCGGACAGGGGTCGACCTGAAGCTTTCTTT
.,.,TRBJ2-7,TRBV15,CATSRDLGISYEQYF,TGTGCCACCAGCAGAGATCTCGGGATCTCCTACGAGCAGTACTTC
.,.,TRBJ2-3,TRBV19,CASGPDTQYF,TGTGCCAGTGGTCCGGATACGCAGTATTTT
.,.,TRBJ2-2,TRBV4-1,CASSQVITGELFF,TGCGCCAGCAGCCAAGTTATCACCGGGGAGCTGTTTTTT
few,.,TRBJ2-1,TRBV4-1,CASSPGALASEQFF,TGCGCCAGCAGCCCCGGGGCTCTAGCGAGCGAGCAGTTCTTC
once,.,TRBJ2-3,TRBV5-1,CASSLETPSDTQYF,TGCGCCAGCAGCTTAGAAACCCCTTCGGATACGCAGTATTTT
.,TRBD1,TRBJ2-1,TRBV11-2,CASSPGQGAHDEQFF,TGTGCCAGCAGCCCGGGACAGGGGGCGCACGATGAGCAGTTCTTC
.,.,TRBJ1-1,TRBV29-1,CSVDRGGGTEAFF,TGCAGCGTTGATCGGGGAGGGGGCACTGAAGCTTTCTTT
.,.,TRBJ2-7,TRBV5-1,CASSFKGGYEQYF,TGCGCCAGCAGCTTCAAGGGTGGCTACGAGCAGTACTTC
few,TRBD2,TRBJ2-3,TRBV4-1,CASSQGGLRYTDTQYF,TGCGCCAGCAGCCAAGGGGGACTACGCTACACAGATACGCAGTATTTT
.,.,TRBJ1-2,TRBV25-1,CASEPGGSYGYTF,TGTGCCAGCGAACCTGGGGGCAGCTATGGCTACACCTTC
once,TRBD1,TRBJ2-1,TRBV5-4,CATPALGQGGDEQFF,TGTGCCACCCCAGCTTTGGGACAGGGTGGCGATGAGCAGTTCTTC
once,.,TRBJ2-3,TRBV27,CASSLGVLRVDTQYF,TGTGCCAGCAGTTTGGGGGTCCTTCGTGTAGATACGCAGTATTTT
.,.,TRBJ2-3,TRBV19,CASSLGTRGDTQYF,TGTGCCAGTAGTCTGGGGACGCGAGGGGATACGCAGTATTTT
.,TRBD1,TRBJ2-2,TRBV2,CASMGQGNTGELFF,TGTGCCAGCATGGGACAGGGTAACACCGGGGAGCTGTTTTTT
.,TRBD1,TRBJ2-6,TRBV2,CASRGGQGRSGANVLTF,TGTGCCAGCAGGGGAGGACAGGGCCGCTCTGGGGCCAACGTCCTGACTTTC
few,.,TRBJ2-7,TRBV7-9,CASSHSTHSSYEQYF,TGTGCCAGCAGCCACAGTACCCACAGCTCCTACGAGCAGTACTTC
.,.,TRBJ2-3,TRBV5-4,CASSFHTDTQYF,TGTGCCAGCAGCTTCCACACAGATACGCAGTATTTT
.,.,TRBJ1-5,TRBV27,CASSKGQPLSNQPQHF,TGTGCCAGCAGCAAAGGACAGCCTTTGAGCAATCAGCCCCAGCATTTT
.,.,TRBJ2-7,TRBV30,CAWSGTLGGPGYEQYF,TGTGCCTGGAGTGGGACCCTTGGTGGACCTGGGTACGAGCAGTACTTC
few,TRBD1,TRBJ2-1,TRBV7-8,CASSLGGQGSSYNEQFF,TGTGCCAGCAGCTTAGGGGGACAGGGGAGCTCCTACAATGAGCAGTTCTTC
.,TRBD2,TRBJ2-3,TRBV10-3,CAISESGTSGSTQYF,TGTGCCATCAGTGAGTCGGGGACTAGCGGCTCTACGCAGTATTTT
.,.,TRBJ2-3,TRBV7-9,CASSLAHLPEYF,TGTGCCAGCAGCTTAGCGCACCTTCCGGAGTATTTT
.,.,TRBJ1-1,TRBV7-8,CASSLGLFGRGYNTEAFF,TGTGCCAGCAGCTTAGGCCTATTTGGTCGGGGATACAACACTGAAGCTTTCTTT
.,.,TRBJ1-1,TRBV19,CASSEISDRSEAFF,TGTGCCAGTAGTGAAATCTCGGACCGAAGTGAAGCTTTCTTT
once,.,TRBJ2-1,TRBV28,CASSFRGSSYNEQFF,TGTGCCAGCAGTTTTCGGGGGAGCTCCTACAATGAGCAGTTCTTC
.,.,TRBJ2-2,TRBV7-9,CASSLTPGELFF,TGTGCCAGCAGCTTAACTCCCGGGGAGCTGTTTTTT
.,.,TRBJ2-5,TRBV5-6,CASRLTQYF,TGTGCCAGCAGGCTCACCCAGTACTTC
.,.,TRBJ2-7,TRBV4-2,CASSQEGGPNSYEQYF,TGTGCCAGCAGCCAAGAGGGCGGGCCTAACTCCTACGAGCAGTACTTC
.,.,TRBJ2-5,TRBV7-9,CASSPADQETQYF,TGTGCCAGCAGCCCCGCTGACCAAGAGACCCAGTACTTC
.,TRBD1,TRBJ1-6,TRBV6-5,CASSPGQGASPLHF,TGTGCCAGCAGTCCGGGACAGGGAGCCTCACCCCTCCACTTT
.,.,TRBJ2-1,TRBV11-2,CASSTRRVVYNEQFF,TGTGCCAGCAGTACCCGGAGGGTTGTCTACAATGAGCAGTTCTTC
few,.,TRBJ1-5,TRBV7-9,CASSRGGDRLNQPQHF,TGTGCCAGCAGTCGGGGGGGAGACAGGCTCAATCAGCCCCAGCATTTT
.,.,TRBJ2-7,TRBV5-1,CASGDGGSYEQYF,TGCGCCAGCGGGGACGGAGGAAGCTACGAGCAGTACTTC
once,TRBD2,TRBJ2-1,TRBV29-1,CSVEGTSGDTYNEQFF,TGCAGCGTTGAAGGGACTAGCGGGGATACCTACAATGAGCAGTTCTTC
.,TRBD1,TRBJ1-1,TRBV2,CASNDGQGLTEAFF,TGTGCCAGCAACGATGGACAGGGGTTGACTGAAGCTTTCTTT
.,.,TRBJ1-1,TRBV5-6,CASSLMGGVEAFF,TGTGCCAGCAGCTTGATGGGGGGAGTTGAAGCTTTCTTT
.,TRBD1,TRBJ1-1,TRBV7-8,CASRTTGTGGATEAFF,TGTGCCAGCAGGACCACCGGGACAGGGGGAGCTACTGAAGCTTTCTTT
.,.,TRBJ2-7,TRBV29-1,CSVYLGTGSYEQYF,TGCAGCGTATATCTGGGGACTGGCTCCTACGAGCAGTACTTC
.,.,TRBJ2-1,TRBV6-5,CASSYSLSSYNEQFF,TGTGCCAGCAGTTACTCCCTGAGCTCCTACAATGAGCAGTTCTTC
.,.,TRBJ2-7,TRBV2,CASSAYGGYEQYF,TGTGCCAGCAGTGCCTACGGGGGCTACGAGCAGTACTTC
.,.,TRBJ1-1,TRBV5-4,CASSLTGYTEAFF,TGTGCCAGCAGCTTGACAGGGTACACTGAAGCTTTCTTT
.,TRBD1,TRBJ1-1,TRBV4-1,CASSPSDQGDVGTEAFF,TGCGCCAGCAGCCCCTCTGACCAGGGGGACGTGGGCACTGAAGCTTTCTTT
.,TRBD2,TRBJ2-1,TRBV2,CASSEALTSGYNEQFF,TGTGCCAGCAGTGAAGCGCTGACTAGCGGCTACAATGAGCAGTTCTTC
.,TRBD1,TRBJ2-3,TRBV4-1,CASSQLSTGGKDTQYF,TGCGCCAGCAGCCAACTCTCGACAGGGGGCAAAGATACGCAGTATTTT
.,.,TRBJ1-1,TRBV4-3,CASSQGGWGGNTEAFF,TGCGCCAGCAGCCAAGGGGGATGGGGCGGGAACACTGAAGCTTTCTTT
.,.,TRBJ2-5,TRBV6-5,CASSYSPSGETQYF,TGTGCCAGCAGTTACTCGCCCAGTGGGGAGACCCAGTACTTC